This T cell receptor beta chain was sequenced in a study of CD8+CD57+ T cells in acquired aplastic anemia. Study-wide findings and caveats: Patients shared just under 30 CD8+ CDR3 sequences with controls.

This CDR3 has 15 residues. CDR1 and CDR2 (germline): SGHDN, FVKESK. Trimming removed 1 base from V and 4 bases from J; junction bases left unmatched: 6. Individuals selected for sequencing had exhibited CD8+CD57+ cell expansion on flow cytometry. All participating patients were living with severe acquired aplastic anemia. TCR beta VDJ and CDR3 were profiled, and genomic DNA was the template. TCRdb independently ran MiXCR on the reads; one entry per CDR3 protein. Altogether hundreds of thousands of distinct CDR3 sequences are present, around a third being singletons, with the ten largest covering 0.82%. This clonotype was seen at least ten times. What it binds is unknown.

This sequence joins TRBV14 and TRBJ2-7, with 8 bases that match TRBD2. The clonotype originates from a human donor with aplastic anemia. Specimen: sorted CD4+, CD8+, or CD8+CD57+ T cells (not recorded which) from PBMCs. CDR3 sequence (DNA): TGTGCCAGCAGCCAAGGCACGGGGGGGCGTTACGAGCAGTACTTC. Encoded protein: CASSQGTGGRYEQYF.